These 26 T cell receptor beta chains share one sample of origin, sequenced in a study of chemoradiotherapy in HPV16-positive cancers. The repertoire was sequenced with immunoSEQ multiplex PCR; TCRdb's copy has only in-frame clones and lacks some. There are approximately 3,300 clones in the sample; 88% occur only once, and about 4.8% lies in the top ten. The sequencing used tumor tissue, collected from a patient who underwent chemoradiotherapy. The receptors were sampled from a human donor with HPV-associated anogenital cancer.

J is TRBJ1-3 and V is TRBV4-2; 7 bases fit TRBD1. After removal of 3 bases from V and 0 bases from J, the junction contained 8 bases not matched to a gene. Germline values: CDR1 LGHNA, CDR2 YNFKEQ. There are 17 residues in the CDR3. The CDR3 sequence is CASSQAGGGYSGNTIYF. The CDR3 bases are TGTGCCAGCAGCCAGGCCGGAGGGGGCTACTCTGGAAACACCATATATTTT.

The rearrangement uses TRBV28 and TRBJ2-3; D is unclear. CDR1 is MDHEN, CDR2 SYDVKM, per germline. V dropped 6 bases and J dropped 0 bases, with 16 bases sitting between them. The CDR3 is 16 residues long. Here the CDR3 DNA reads TGTGCCAGCAGCCCTCCGGGTGCGTCTAGCACAGATACGCAGTATTTT. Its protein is CASSPPGASSTDTQYF.

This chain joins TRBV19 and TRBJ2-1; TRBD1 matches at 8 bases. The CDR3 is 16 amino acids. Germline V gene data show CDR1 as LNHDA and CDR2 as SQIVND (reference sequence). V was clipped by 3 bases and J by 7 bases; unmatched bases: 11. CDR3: CASSISWQGARNEQFF. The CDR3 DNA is TGTGCCAGTAGTATTAGTTGGCAGGGGGCGCGGAATGAGCAGTTCTTC.

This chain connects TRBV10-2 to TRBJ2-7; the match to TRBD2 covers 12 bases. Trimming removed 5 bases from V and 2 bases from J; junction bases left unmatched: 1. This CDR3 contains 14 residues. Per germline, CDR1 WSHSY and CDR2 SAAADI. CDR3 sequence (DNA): TGCGCCAGCAGTCCTAGCGGGAGGGCCTACGAGCAGTACTTC. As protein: CASSPSGRAYEQYF.

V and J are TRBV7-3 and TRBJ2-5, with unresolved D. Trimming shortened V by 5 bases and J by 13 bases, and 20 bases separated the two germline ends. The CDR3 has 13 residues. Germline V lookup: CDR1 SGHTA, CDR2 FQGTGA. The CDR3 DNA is TGTGCCAGCAGCCCATGGGCCCCATTGCCATTGTACTTC. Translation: CASSPWAPLPLYF.

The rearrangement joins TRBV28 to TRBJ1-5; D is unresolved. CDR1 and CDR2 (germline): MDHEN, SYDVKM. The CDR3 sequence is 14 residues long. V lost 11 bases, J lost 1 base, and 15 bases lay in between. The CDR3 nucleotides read TGTGCCGTCACACGCTCAGGAAGCAATCAGCCCCAGCATTTT. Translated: CAVTRSGSNQPQHF. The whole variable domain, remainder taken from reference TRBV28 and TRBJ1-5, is DVKVTQSSRYLVKRTGEKVFLECVQDMDHENMFWYRQDPGLGLRLIYFSYDVKMKEKGDIPEGYSVSREKKERFSLILESASTNQTSMYLCAVTRSGSNQPQHFGDGTRLSIL.

The chain's CDR3 is CASSPGKWDEQFF. DNA of the CDR3: TGCGCCAGCAGCCCGGGCAAATGGGATGAGCAGTTCTTC. The chain carries TRBV4-3 and TRBJ2-1; D not resolved. This CDR3 contains 13 residues. Trimming removed 4 bases from V and 8 bases from J, with 12 bases in between. Germline values: CDR1 LGHNA, CDR2 YSLEER.

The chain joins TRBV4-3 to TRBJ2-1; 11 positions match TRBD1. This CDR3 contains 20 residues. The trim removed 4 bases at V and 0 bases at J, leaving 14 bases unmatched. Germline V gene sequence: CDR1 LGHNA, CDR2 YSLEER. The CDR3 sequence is CASSPGPGTGGVSSYNEQFF. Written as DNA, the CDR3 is TGCGCCAGCAGCCCAGGTCCCGGGACAGGGGGGGTTAGCTCCTACAATGAGCAGTTCTTC.

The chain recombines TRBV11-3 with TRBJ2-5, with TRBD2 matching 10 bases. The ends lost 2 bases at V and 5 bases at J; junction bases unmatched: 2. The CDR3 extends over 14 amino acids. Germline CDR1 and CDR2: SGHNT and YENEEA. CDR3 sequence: CASSLTSGTETQYF. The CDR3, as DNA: TGTGCCAGCAGCTTAACTAGCGGGACGGAGACCCAGTACTTC.

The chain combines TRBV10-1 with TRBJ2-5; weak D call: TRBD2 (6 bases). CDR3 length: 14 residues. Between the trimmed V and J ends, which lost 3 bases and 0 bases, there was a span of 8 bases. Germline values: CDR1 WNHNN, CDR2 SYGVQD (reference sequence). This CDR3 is CASSEGLNQETQYF. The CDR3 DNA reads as TGCGCCAGCAGTGAAGGACTAAACCAAGAGACCCAGTACTTC.

The CDR3 is CASSTERGLAGLSRNEQFF. The CDR3 DNA reads as TGTGCCAGCAGCACGGAGAGGGGGCTAGCGGGCCTATCCCGGAATGAGCAGTTCTTC. V and J are TRBV7-2 and TRBJ2-1; a possible D gene is TRBD2 (8 bases). Germline CDR1 and CDR2: SGHTA and FQGNSA. Trimming took off 5 bases at V and 7 bases at J, with 30 bases between the two ends. The CDR3 has 19 amino acids.

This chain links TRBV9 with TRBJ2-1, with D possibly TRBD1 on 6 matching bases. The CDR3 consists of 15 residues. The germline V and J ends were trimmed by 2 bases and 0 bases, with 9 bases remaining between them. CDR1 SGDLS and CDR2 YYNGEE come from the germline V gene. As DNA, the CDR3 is TGTGCCAGCAGCGTCAGGGACATCTCCTACAATGAGCAGTTCTTC. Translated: CASSVRDISYNEQFF.

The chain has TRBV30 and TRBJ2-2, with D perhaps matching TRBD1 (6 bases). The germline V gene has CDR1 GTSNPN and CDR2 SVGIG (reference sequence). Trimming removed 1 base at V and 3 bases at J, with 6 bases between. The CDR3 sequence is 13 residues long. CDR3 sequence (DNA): TGTGCCTGGAGTGACAGGGACACCGGGGAGCTGTTTTTT. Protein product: CAWSDRDTGELFF.

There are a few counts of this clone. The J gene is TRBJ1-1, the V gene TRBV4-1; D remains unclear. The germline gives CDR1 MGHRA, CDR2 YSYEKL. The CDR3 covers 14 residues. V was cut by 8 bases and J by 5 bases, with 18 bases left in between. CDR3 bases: TGCGCCAGCCGAAAGGGCCCCTCGGGGACTGAAGCTTTCTTT. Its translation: CASRKGPSGTEAFF.

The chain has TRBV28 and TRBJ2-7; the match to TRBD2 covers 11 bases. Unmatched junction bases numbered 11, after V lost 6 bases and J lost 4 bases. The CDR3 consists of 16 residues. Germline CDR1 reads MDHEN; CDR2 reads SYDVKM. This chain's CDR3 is CASRWTSGRVIYEQYF. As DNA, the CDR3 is TGTGCCAGCAGGTGGACTAGCGGGCGGGTTATTTACGAGCAGTACTTC.

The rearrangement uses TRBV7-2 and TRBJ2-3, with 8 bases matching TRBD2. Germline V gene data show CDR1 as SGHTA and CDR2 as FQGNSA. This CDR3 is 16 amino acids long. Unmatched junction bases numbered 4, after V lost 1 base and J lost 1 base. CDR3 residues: CASSLEVSGGTDTQYF. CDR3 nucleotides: TGTGCCAGCAGCTTAGAAGTTAGCGGGGGCACAGATACGCAGTATTTT.

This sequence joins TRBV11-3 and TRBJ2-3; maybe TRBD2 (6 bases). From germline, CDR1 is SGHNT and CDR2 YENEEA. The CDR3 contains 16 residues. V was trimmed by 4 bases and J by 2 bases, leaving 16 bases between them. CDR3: CASSSPVGGVTDTQYF. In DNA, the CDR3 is TGTGCCAGCAGCTCCCCCGTGGGCGGGGTCACAGATACGCAGTATTTT.

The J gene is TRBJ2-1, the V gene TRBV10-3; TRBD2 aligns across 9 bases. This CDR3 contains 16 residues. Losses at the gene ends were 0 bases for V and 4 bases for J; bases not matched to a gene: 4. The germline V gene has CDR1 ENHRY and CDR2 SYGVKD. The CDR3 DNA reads TGTGCCATCAGTGAGTCCCCTAGCGGGACATACAATGAGCAGTTCTTC. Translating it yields CAISESPSGTYNEQFF.

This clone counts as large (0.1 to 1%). The CDR3 protein is CASSSPQGFPGELFF. The DNA for the CDR3 is TGTGCCAGCAGCTCCCCACAGGGATTTCCCGGGGAGCTGTTTTTT. The chain combines TRBV7-3 with TRBJ2-2; D is possibly TRBD1 (6 bases). The CDR3 covers 15 residues. Germline V gene lookup returns CDR1 SGHTA and CDR2 FQGTGA. Between the trimmed V and J ends, which lost 4 bases and 6 bases, there was a span of 15 bases.

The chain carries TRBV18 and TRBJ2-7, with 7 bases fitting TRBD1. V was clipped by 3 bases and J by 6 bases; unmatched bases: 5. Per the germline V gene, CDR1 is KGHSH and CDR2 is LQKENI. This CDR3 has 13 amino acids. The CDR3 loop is CASSPGQSGEQYF. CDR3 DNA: TGTGCCAGCTCACCGGGACAGTCTGGCGAGCAGTACTTC.

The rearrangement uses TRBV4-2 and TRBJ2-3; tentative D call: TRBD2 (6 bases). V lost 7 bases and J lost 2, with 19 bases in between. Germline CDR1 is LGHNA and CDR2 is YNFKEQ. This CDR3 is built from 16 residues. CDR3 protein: CASTSAGGETTDTQYF. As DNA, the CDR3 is TGTGCCAGCACCTCCGCCGGGGGAGAGACCACAGATACGCAGTATTTT.

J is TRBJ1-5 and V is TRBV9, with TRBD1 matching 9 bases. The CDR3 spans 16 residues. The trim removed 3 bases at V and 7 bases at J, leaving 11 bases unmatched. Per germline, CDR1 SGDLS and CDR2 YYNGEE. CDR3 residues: CASSAEASDRGQPQHF. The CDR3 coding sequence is TGTGCCAGCAGCGCCGAGGCATCGGACAGGGGACAGCCCCAGCATTTT.

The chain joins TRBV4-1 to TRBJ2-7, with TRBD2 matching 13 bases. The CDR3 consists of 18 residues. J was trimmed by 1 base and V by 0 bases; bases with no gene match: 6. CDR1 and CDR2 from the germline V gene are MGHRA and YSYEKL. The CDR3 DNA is TGCGCCAGCAGCCAAGAAACTAGCGGGAGGGCCGTGTCCTACGAGCAGTACTTC. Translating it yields CASSQETSGRAVSYEQYF.

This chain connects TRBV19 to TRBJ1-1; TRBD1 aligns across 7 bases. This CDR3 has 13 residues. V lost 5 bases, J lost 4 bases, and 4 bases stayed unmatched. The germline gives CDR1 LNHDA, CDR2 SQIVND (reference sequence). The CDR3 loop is CASSRNRGTEAFF. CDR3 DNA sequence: TGTGCCAGTAGTCGAAACAGGGGCACTGAAGCTTTCTTT.

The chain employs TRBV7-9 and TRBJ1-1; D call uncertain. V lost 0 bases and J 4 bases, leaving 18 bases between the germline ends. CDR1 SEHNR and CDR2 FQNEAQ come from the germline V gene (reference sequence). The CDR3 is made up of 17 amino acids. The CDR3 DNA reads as TGTGCCAGCAGCTTAGCGACGACGGATCCAACGGGCACTGAAGCTTTCTTT. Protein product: CASSLATTDPTGTEAFF.

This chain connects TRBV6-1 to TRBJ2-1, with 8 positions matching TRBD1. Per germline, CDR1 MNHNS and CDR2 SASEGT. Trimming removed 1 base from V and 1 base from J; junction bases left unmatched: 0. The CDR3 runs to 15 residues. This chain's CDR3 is CASSEGTGSYNEQFF. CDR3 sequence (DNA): TGTGCCAGCAGTGAAGGGACAGGGTCCTACAATGAGCAGTTCTTC.